This TCR beta chain came from a study of graft-versus-host responses after intestinal transplantation. Study-wide results and caveats: High graft-versus-host to host-versus-graft T cell clonal ratios marked allografts of patients with graft-donor macrochimerism.

V was trimmed by 4 bases and J by 5 bases, leaving 20 bases between them. CDR1 is MGHRA and CDR2 is YSYEKL in the germline V gene. The CDR3 is 17 residues long. TCRdb's copy holds only in-frame clones and misses some; the assay was immunoSEQ multiplex PCR. The data hold 90,000 to 150,000 clones, with approximately 95% observed a single time. Comment on this clone: The antigen remains unidentified.

The gene calls are TRBV4-1 and TRBJ2-2, with TRBD1 as a possible D gene (6 bases). Material: unstimulated CD8+ T cells sorted from spleen or lymph node cells, obtained before intestinal transplant. The sequence came from a human donor who received an intestinal transplant. The CDR3: CASSPRVEGEGTGELFF. CDR3 DNA: TGCGCCAGCAGCCCTCGGGTAGAGGGGGAAGGGACCGGGGAGCTGTTTTTT.